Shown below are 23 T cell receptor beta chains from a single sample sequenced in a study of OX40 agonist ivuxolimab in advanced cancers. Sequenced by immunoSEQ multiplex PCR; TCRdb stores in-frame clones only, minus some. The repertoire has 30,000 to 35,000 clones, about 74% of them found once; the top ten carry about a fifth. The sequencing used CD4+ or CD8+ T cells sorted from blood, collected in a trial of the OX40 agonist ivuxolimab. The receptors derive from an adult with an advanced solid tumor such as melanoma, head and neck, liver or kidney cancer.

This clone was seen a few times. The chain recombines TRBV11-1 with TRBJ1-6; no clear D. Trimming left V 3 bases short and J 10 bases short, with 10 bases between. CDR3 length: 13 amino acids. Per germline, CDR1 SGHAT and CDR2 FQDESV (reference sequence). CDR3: CASSFPGGSPLHF. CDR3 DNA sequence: TGTGCCAGCAGCTTCCCAGGAGGATCACCCCTCCACTTT. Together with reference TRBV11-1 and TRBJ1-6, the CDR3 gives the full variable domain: EAEVAQSPRYKITEKSQAVAFWCDPISGHATLYWYRQILGQGPELLVQFQDESVVDDSQLPKDRFSAERLKGVDSTLKIQPAELGDSAMYLCASSFPGGSPLHFGNGTRLTVT.

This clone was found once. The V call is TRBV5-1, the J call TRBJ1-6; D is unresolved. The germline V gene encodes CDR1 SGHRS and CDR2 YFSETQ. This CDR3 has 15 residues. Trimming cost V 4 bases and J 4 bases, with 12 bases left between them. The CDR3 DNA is TGCGCCAGCAGCCCCGGACGGATGTATAATTCACCCCTCCACTTT. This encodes CASSPGRMYNSPLHF. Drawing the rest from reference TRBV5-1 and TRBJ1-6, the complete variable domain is KAGVTQTPRYLIKTRGQQVTLSCSPISGHRSVSWYQQTPGQGLQFLFEYFSETQRNKGNFPGRFSGRQFSNSRSEMNVSTLELGDSALYLCASSPGRMYNSPLHFGNGTRLTVT.

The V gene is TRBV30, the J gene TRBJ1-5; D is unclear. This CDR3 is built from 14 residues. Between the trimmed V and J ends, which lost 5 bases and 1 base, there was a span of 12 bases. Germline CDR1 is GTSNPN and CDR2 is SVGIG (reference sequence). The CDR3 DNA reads TGTGCCTGGGGCCGGGGTGGAAGCAATCAGCCCCAGCATTTT. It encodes CAWGRGGSNQPQHF.

CDR3 in amino acids: CASRRPGVSNQPQHF. The CDR3 DNA is TGTGCCAGCAGGCGACCGGGCGTTAGCAATCAGCCCCAGCATTTT. This chain uses TRBV6-1 with TRBJ1-5; D call uncertain. Germline CDR1 MNHNS, CDR2 SASEGT. With 6 bases removed from V and 0 bases from J, the gap between germline ends came to 12 bases. The CDR3 length is 15 residues.

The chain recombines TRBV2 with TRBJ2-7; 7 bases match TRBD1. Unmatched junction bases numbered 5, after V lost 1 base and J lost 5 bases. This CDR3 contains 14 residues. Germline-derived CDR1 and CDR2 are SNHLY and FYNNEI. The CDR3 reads CASSEEGRGNEQYV. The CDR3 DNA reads TGTGCCAGCAGTGAAGAGGGCAGGGGGAACGAGCAGTACGTC.

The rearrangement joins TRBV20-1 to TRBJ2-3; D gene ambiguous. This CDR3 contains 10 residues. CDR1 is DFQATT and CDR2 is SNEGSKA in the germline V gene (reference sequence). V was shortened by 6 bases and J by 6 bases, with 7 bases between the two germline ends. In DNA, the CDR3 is TGCAGTGCCCAGGAGGATACGCAGTATTTT. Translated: CSAQEDTQYF.

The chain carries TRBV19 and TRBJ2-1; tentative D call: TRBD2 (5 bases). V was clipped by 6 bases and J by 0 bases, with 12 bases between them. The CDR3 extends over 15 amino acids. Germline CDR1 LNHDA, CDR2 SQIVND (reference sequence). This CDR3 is CASSTGMSSYNEQFF. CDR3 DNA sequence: TGTGCCAGTAGCACCGGGATGAGCTCCTACAATGAGCAGTTCTTC.

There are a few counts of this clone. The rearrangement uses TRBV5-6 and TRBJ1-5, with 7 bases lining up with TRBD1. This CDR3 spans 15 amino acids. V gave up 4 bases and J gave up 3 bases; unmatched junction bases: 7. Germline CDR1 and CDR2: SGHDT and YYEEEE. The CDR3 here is CASSPGTVTNQPQHF. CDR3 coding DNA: TGTGCCAGCAGCCCCGGGACAGTCACCAATCAGCCCCAGCATTTT.

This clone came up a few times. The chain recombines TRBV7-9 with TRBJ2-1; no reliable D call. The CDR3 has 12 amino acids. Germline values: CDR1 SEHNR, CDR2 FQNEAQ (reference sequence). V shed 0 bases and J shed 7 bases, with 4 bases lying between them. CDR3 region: CASSLAPNEQFF. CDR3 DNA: TGTGCCAGCAGCTTAGCCCCGAATGAGCAGTTCTTC.

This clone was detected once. The CDR3, as DNA: TGTGCCAGCAGCCCGGATCGGAATGTTAATTCACCCCTCCACTTT. It encodes CASSPDRNVNSPLHF. The chain has TRBV5-4 and TRBJ1-6; D uncertain. Trimming cost V 4 bases and J 6 bases, with 14 bases left between them. Per the germline V gene, CDR1 is SGHNT and CDR2 is YYREEE (reference sequence). The CDR3 sequence is 15 residues long. Variable domain in full (rest from reference TRBV5-4 and TRBJ1-6): ETGVTQSPTHLIKTRGQQVTLRCSSQSGHNTVSWYQQALGQGPQFIFQYYREEENGRGNFPPRFSGLQFPNYSSELNVNALELDDSALYLCASSPDRNVNSPLHFGNGTRLTVT.

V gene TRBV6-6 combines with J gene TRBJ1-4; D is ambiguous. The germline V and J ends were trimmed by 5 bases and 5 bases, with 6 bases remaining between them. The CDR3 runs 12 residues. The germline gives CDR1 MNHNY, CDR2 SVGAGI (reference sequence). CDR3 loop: CASSLLNEKLFF. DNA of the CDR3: TGTGCCAGCAGTCTACTAAATGAAAAACTGTTTTTT.

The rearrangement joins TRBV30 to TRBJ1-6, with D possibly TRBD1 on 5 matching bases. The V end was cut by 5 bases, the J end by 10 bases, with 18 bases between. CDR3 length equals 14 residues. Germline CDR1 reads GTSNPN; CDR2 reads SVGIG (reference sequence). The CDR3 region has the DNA TGTGCCTGGGAACCGGGACTGAAAGCATCACCCCTCCACTTT. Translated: CAWEPGLKASPLHF.

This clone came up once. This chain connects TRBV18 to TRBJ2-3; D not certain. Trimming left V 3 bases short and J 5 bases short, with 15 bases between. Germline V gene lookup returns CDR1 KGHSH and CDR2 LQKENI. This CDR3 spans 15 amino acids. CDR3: CASSPSCPLLDTQYF. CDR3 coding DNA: TGTGCCAGCTCACCCTCTTGCCCCCTGCTAGATACGCAGTATTTT.

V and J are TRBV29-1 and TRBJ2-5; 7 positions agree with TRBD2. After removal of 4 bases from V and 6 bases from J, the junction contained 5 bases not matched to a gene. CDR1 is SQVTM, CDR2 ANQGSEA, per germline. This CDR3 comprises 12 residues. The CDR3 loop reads CSVAGGRKTQYF. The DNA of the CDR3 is TGCAGCGTTGCGGGGGGTAGGAAGACCCAGTACTTC.

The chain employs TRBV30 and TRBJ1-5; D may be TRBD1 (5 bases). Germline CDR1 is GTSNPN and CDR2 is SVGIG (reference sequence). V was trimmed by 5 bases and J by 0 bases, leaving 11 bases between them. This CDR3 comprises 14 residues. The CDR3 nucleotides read TGTGCCTGGGGGACGTCGTATAGCAATCAGCCCCAGCATTTT. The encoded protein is CAWGTSYSNQPQHF.

Written as DNA, the CDR3 is TGTGCCTGGTCGGGACTAGCGGCACCCGGGGAGCTGTTTTTT. Residues: CAWSGLAAPGELFF. V and J are TRBV30 and TRBJ2-2; 11 nucleotides agree with TRBD2. From germline, CDR1 is GTSNPN and CDR2 SVGIG (reference sequence). The CDR3 covers 14 residues. The V and J ends lost 5 bases and 6 bases, in that order; junction bases with no gene match: 5.

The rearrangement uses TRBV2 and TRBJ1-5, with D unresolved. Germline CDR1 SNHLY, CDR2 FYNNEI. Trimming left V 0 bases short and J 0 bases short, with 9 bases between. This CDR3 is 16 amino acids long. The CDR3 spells CASSEALSYSNQPQHF. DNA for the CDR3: TGTGCCAGCAGTGAAGCGCTAAGTTATAGCAATCAGCCCCAGCATTTT.

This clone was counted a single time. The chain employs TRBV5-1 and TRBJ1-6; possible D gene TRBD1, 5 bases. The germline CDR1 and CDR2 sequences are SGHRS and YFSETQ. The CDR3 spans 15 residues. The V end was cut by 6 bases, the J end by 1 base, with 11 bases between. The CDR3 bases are TGCGCCAGCAATCTCGGGGGGTCCTATAATTCACCCCTCCACTTT. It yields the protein CASNLGGSYNSPLHF.

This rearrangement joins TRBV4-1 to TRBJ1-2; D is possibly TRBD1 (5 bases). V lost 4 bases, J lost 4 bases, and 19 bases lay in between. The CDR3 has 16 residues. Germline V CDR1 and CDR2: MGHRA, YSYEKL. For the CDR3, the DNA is TGCGCCAGCAGCCGCCAGTTAAGGGAGGGGATCTATGGCTACACCTTC. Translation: CASSRQLREGIYGYTF.

Here the CDR3 reads CASSLTGFNEKLFF. CDR3 nucleotides: TGCGCCAGCAGCCTGACAGGGTTTAATGAAAAACTGTTTTTT. The chain couples TRBV5-1 to TRBJ1-4; 7 nucleotides agree with TRBD1. This CDR3 has 14 residues. In germline, CDR1 is SGHRS, CDR2 YFSETQ. V was clipped by 4 bases and J by 4 bases; unmatched bases: 4. The full variable domain, with the rest looked up from reference TRBV5-1 and TRBJ1-4, is KAGVTQTPRYLIKTRGQQVTLSCSPISGHRSVSWYQQTPGQGLQFLFEYFSETQRNKGNFPGRFSGRQFSNSRSEMNVSTLELGDSALYLCASSLTGFNEKLFFGSGTQLSVL.

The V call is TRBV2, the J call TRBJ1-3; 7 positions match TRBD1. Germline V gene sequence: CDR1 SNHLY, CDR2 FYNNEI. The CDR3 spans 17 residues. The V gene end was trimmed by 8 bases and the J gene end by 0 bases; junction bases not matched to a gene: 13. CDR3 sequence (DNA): TGTGCCAGCGCAAACAGGGGCCCTTCTCGCTCTGGAAACACCATATATTTT. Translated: CASANRGPSRSGNTIYF.

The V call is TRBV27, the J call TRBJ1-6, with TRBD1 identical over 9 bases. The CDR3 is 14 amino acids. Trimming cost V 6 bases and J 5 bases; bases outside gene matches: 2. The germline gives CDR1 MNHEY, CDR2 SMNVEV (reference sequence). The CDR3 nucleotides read TGTGCCAGCAGCTGGACAGGGGATAATTCACCCCTCCACTTT. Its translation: CASSWTGDNSPLHF.

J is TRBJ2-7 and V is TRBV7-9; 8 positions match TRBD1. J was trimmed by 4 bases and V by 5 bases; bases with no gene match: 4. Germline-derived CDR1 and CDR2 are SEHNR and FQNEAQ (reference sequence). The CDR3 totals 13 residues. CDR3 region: CASSLTGGYEQYF. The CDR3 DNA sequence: TGTGCCAGCAGCCTAACAGGGGGGTACGAGCAGTACTTC.